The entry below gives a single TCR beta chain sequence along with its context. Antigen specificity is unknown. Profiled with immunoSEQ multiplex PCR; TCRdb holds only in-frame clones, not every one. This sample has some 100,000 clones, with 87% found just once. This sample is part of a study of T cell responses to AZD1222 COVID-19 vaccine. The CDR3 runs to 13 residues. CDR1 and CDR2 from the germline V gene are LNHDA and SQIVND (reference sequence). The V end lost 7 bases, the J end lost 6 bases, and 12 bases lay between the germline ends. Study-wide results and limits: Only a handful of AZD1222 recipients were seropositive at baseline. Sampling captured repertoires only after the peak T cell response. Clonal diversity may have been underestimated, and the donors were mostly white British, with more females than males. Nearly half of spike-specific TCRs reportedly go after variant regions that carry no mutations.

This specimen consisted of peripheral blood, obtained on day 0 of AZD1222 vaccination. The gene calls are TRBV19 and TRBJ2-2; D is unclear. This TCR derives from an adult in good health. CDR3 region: CASKKVIAGELFF. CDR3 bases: TGTGCCAGTAAGAAGGTAATCGCCGGGGAGCTGTTTTTT.